These 3 T cell receptor beta chains came from one sample sequenced in a study of blood T cells in healthy people across ages. A second about 7 to 12 cycle PCR used barcoded and J-beta primers. TCRdb recomputed calls from the 5' RACE reads with MiXCR, one row per CDR3 protein. The data show fewer than 2,000,000 distinct CDR3 sequences, roughly two fifths seen once. The specimen sequenced was blood. The receptor set was obtained from a human donor in good health.

The genes are TRBV7-3 and TRBJ2-2, with D hard to call. The CDR3 is 13 residues long. The V end was cut by 4 bases, the J end by 2 bases, with 5 bases between. The germline V gene encodes CDR1 SGHTA and CDR2 FQGTGA. This CDR3 is CASSWSNTGELFF. The DNA for the CDR3 is TGTGCCAGCAGCTGGAGCAACACCGGGGAGCTGTTTTTT.

CDR3 in amino acids: CASSSGAQALGYTF. The CDR3 nucleotides read TGTGCCAGCAGCTCCGGGGCCCAGGCGCTTGGCTACACCTTC. The V call is TRBV5-6, the J call TRBJ1-2, with TRBD1 as a possible D gene (5 bases). Germline lookup yields CDR1 SGHDT and CDR2 YYEEEE. The CDR3 length is 14 residues. The V end was cut by 3 bases, the J end by 7 bases, with 16 bases between.

CDR3 loop: CASTLPQGGGEEQYF. DNA for the CDR3: TGTGCCAGCACCCTCCCCCAGGGAGGAGGTGAGGAGCAGTACTTC. The chain has TRBV6-6 and TRBJ2-4; tentative D call: TRBD2 (6 bases). The CDR3 covers 15 residues. Germline CDR1 reads MNHNY; CDR2 reads SVGAGI (reference sequence). The V end was cut by 7 bases, the J end by 13 bases, with 26 bases between.